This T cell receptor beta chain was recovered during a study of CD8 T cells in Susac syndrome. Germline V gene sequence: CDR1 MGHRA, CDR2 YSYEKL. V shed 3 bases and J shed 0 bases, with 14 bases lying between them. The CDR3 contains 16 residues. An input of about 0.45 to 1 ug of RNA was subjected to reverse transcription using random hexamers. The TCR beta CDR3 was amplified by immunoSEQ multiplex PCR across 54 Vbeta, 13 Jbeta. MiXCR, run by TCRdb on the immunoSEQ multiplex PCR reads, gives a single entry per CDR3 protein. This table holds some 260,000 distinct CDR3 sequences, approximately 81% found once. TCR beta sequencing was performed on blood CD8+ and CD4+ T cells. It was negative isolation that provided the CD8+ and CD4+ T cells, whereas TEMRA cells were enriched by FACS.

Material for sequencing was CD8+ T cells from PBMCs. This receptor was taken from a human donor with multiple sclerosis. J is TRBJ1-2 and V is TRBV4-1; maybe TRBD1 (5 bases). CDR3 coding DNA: TGCGCCAGCAGCCAGATCTCCGGGGCGTCTAACTATGGCTACACCTTC. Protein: CASSQISGASNYGYTF.